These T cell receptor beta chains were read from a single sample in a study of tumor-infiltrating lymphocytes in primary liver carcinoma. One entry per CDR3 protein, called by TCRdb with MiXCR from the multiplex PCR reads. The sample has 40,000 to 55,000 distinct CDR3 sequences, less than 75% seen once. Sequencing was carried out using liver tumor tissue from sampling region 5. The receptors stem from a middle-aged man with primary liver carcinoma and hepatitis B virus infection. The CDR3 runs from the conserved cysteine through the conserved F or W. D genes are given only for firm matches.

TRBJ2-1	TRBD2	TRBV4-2	CASRPTGTNVNERFF
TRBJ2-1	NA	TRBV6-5	CACSYIWDEQFF
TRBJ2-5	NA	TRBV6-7	CASRSGLGGGETQYF
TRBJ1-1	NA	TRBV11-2	CASIPLPDTVNTGAFF
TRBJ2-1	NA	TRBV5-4	CAGSPEAGTSSYNEQFF
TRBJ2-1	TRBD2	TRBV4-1	CASSQAGGEQFF
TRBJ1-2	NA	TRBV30	CAWSLGRDYGYTF
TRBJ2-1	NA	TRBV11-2	CASDSAGPGNGQFF
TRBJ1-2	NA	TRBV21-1	CASSKVPRRTGNGYTF
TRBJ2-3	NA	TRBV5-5	CASSLGWTDTQYF
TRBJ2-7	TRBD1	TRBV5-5	CASSGFNRGYYEQYF
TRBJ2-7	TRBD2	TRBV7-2	CASSLDVGGISSYEQYF
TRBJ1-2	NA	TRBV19	CASSREGNYGYTF
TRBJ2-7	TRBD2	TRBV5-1	CASSFSGSGYEQYF
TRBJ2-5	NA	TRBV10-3	CAISWEETQYF
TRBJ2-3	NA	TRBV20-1	CSAGASVRAMGGTDTQYF
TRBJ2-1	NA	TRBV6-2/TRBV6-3	CASSYMSSVYSSNNEQSF
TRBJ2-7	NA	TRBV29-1	CSARAGIYEHYF
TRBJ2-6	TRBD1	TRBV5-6	CASSWGQGAFGANVLTF
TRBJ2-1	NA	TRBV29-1	CSPRLGDEEFF
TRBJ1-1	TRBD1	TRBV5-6	CASSFQGVGTDAFF
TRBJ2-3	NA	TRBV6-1	CAGSEPVCGPYSTDTQYF
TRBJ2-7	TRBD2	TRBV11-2	CASSLAAGAEQYF
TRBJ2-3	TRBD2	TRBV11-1	CASNRGLAVSTDMQYF
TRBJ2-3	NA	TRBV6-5	CASVTQLF
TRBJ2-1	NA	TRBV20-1	CSASPIRSYNEQFF
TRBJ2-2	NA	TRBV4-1	CASSQDQGSTGELFF
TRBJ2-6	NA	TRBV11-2	CASSIFRGRGANVLTF
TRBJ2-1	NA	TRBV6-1	CASIKGGLSSYNKQFF
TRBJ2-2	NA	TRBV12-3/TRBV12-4	CASSPDSYNTGELFF
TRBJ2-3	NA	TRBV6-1	CASRPPVGRGTDTQYF
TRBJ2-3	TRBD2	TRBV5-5	CASNSGGDTQYF
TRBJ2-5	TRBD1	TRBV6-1	CASSRQGAETQYF
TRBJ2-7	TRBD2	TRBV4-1	CASSQDLREDAYERYF
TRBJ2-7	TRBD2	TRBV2	CASSRLASDEQYF
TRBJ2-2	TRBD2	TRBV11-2	CANSTSGRANTGKLLF
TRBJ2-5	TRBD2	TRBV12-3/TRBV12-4	CASSLRLAGYQEAQYF
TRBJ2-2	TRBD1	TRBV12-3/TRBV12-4	CASSSRQGTSTEELFF
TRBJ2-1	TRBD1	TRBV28	CARSTPGQGASNEQFF
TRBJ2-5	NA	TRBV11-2	CASSLGSSGPEETEYF
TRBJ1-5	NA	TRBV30	CTWSGIAGDVQPQHF
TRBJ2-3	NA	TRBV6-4	CASSLRETSTDTKYF
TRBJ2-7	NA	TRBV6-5	CASSHSGGYGQYF
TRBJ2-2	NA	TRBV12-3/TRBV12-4	CASSRNLSTGELFF
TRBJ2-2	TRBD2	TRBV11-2	CASGPRASGISGEPFF